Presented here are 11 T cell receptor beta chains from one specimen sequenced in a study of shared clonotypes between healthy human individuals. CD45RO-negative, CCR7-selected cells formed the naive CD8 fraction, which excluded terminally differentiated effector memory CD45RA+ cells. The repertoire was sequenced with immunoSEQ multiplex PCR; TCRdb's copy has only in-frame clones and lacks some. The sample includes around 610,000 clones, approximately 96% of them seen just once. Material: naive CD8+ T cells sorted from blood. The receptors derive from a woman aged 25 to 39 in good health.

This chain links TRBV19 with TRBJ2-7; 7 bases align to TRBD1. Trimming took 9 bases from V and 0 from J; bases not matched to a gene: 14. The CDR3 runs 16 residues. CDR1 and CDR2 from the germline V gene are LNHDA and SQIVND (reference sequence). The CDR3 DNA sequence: TGTGCCAGCCGGGACAGCCTCACGCAGAGCTCCTACGAGCAGTACTTC. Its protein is CASRDSLTQSSYEQYF. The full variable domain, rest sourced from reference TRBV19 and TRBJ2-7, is DGGITQSPKYLFRKEGQNVTLSCEQNLNHDAMYWYRQDPGQGLRLIYYSQIVNDFQKGDIAEGYSVSREKKESFPLTVTSAQKNPTAFYLCASRDSLTQSSYEQYFGPGTRLTVT.

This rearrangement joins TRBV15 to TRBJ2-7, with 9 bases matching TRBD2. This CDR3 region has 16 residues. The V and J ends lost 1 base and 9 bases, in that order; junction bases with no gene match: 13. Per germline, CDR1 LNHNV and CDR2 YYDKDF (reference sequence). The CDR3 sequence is CATSRGQEREVTSQYF. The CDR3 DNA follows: TGTGCCACCAGCAGAGGTCAGGAGCGGGAGGTTACGTCGCAGTACTTC.

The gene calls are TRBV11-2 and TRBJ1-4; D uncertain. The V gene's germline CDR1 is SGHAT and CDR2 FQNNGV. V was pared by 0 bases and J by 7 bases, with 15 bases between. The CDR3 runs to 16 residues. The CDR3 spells CASSLDRGRDSEKLFF. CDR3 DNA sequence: TGTGCCAGCAGCTTAGACCGCGGGAGGGATAGTGAAAAACTGTTTTTT.

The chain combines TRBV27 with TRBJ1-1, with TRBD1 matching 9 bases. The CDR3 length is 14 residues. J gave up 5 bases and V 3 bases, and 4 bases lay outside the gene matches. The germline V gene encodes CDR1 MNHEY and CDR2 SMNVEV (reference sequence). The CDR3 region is CASSFSTGGTEAFF. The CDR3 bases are TGTGCCAGCAGTTTTTCGACAGGGGGGACTGAAGCTTTCTTT.

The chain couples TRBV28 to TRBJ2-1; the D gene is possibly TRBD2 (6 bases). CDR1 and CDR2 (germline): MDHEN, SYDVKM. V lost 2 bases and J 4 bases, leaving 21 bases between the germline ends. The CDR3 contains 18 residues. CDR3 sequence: CASSLRFGRERLYNEQFF. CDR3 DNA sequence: TGTGCCAGCAGTTTAAGGTTTGGCCGGGAGCGGTTATACAATGAGCAGTTCTTC.

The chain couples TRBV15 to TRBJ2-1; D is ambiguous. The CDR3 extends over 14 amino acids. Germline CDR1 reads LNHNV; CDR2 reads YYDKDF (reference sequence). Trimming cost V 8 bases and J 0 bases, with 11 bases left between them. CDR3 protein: CATGKYSSYNEQFF. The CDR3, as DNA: TGTGCCACCGGGAAATATAGCTCCTACAATGAGCAGTTCTTC.

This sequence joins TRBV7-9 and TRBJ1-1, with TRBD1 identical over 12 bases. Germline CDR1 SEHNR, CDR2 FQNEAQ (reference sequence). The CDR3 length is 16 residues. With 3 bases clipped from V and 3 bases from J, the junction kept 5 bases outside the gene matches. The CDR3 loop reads CASSFGTGGIDTEAFF. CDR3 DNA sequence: TGTGCCAGCAGCTTCGGGACAGGGGGCATCGACACTGAAGCTTTCTTT.

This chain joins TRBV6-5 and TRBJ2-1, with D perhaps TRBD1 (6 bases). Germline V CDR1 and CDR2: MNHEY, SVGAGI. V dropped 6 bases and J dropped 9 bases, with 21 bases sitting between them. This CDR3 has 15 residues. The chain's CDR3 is CASRTLVQGDAEQFF. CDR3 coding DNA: TGTGCCAGCAGGACCCTCGTACAGGGTGATGCTGAGCAGTTCTTC.

Here the CDR3 reads CASSPRGPGEQYF. CDR3 bases: TGCGCCAGCAGCCCGAGGGGGCCGGGCGAGCAGTACTTC. The chain couples TRBV4-1 to TRBJ2-5; 7 nucleotides match TRBD1. Judging by the DNA end, TRBJ2-7 fits better; the J call may be wrong. The CDR3 has 13 residues. Germline-derived CDR1 and CDR2 are MGHRA and YSYEKL.

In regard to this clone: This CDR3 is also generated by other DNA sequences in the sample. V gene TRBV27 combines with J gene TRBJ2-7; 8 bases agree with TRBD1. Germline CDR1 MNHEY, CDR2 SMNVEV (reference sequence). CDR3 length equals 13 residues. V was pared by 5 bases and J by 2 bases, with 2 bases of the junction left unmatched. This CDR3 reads CASSSRGPYEQYF. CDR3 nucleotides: TGTGCCAGCAGTAGCAGGGGGCCCTACGAGCAGTACTTC.

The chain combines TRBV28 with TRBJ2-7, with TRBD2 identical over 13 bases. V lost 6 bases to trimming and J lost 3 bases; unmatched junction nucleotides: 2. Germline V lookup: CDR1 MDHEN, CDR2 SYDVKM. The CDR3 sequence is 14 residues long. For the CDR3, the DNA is TGTGCCAGCAGGGGGACTAGCGGGAACTACGAGCAGTACTTC. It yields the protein CASRGTSGNYEQYF.